A selection of T cell receptor beta chains follows, all from one sample in a study of vaccination effects on CD4 cells after COVID-19. Using immunoSEQ multiplex PCR, the repertoire was profiled, and TCRdb retains in-frame clones only, with some absent. The sample lists about 69,000 clones; around two thirds were seen once. Which antigens these TCRs recognize remains unknown. The sequences come from CD4+ T cells from PBMCs cultured with HCoV-229E spike peptides, collected after COVID-19 vaccination. The receptors stem from a human donor who received a COVID-19 vaccine. CDR3s include the opening cysteine and the closing phenylalanine or tryptophan. Each record gives: J gene, V gene, CDR3 length, D gene, clone size, CDR3 protein, CDR3 DNA. A D gene is named only where the DNA matches it firmly. Size tells how often a clone was seen (once, few, many) or the class of an expanded clone, and some rows leave it out.

TRBJ2-2	TRBV7-8	14	-	once	CASRRGGSSGELFF	TGTGCCAGCAGGAGGGGGGGCTCGTCCGGGGAGCTGTTTTTT
TRBJ1-3	TRBV30	14	TRBD1	-	CAWSRTGSGNTIYF	TGTGCCTGGAGCCGGACAGGCTCTGGAAACACCATATATTTT
TRBJ2-1	TRBV7-2	15	-	once	CASSLGSRPLDEQFF	TGTGCCAGCAGCTTGGGATCTAGGCCCCTAGATGAGCAGTTCTTC
TRBJ1-2	TRBV15	16	-	-	CATSKGRGDGGYGYTF	TGTGCCACCAGCAAGGGCCGGGGGGACGGCGGCTATGGCTACACCTTC
TRBJ1-1	TRBV29-1	13	-	-	CSAPGPRNTEAFF	TGCAGCGCCCCCGGACCTAGGAACACTGAAGCTTTCTTT
TRBJ1-3	TRBV29-1	15	-	-	CSAATGTVSGNTIYF	TGCAGCGCTGCTACCGGGACGGTCTCTGGAAACACCATATATTTT
TRBJ1-2	TRBV6-5	15	TRBD1	-	CASSMVTGGNYGYTF	TGTGCCAGCAGTATGGTGACAGGGGGAAACTATGGCTACACCTTC
TRBJ1-1	TRBV3-1/TRBV3-2	13	-	-	CASSMQLNTEAFF	TGTGCCAGCAGCATGCAGTTGAACACTGAAGCTTTCTTT
TRBJ2-1	TRBV5-1	14	TRBD2	-	CASSAGGNYNEQFF	TGCGCCAGCAGCGCCGGGGGGAACTACAATGAGCAGTTCTTC
TRBJ2-2	TRBV12-2	12	-	-	CASLPNTGELFF	TGTGCAAGCCTCCCCAACACCGGGGAGCTGTTTTTT
TRBJ2-5	TRBV7-2	15	-	-	CASSLVWGGKETQYF	TGTGCCAGCAGCTTAGTGTGGGGGGGCAAAGAGACCCAGTACTTC
TRBJ1-3	TRBV5-1	16	-	-	CASSFLQANSGNTIYF	TGCGCCAGCAGTTTCCTCCAGGCCAACTCTGGAAACACCATATATTTT
TRBJ1-2	TRBV5-1	14	-	-	CASSFGWEGDGYTF	TGCGCCAGCAGCTTCGGCTGGGAGGGGGATGGCTACACCTTC
TRBJ1-6	TRBV7-9	15	TRBD1	-	CASSQGQGQNSPLHF	TGTGCCAGCAGCCAAGGACAGGGTCAGAATTCACCCCTCCACTTT
TRBJ1-2	TRBV5-1	16	-	-	CASSKTGTSSNYGYTF	TGCGCCAGCAGCAAGACCGGGACAAGTTCTAACTATGGCTACACCTTC
TRBJ2-1	TRBV5-5	14	-	-	CASSFSSFTAEQFF	TGTGCCAGCAGCTTCTCGTCGTTTACGGCGGAGCAGTTCTTC
TRBJ2-3	TRBV18	17	-	-	CASSPPPGRASTDTQYF	TGTGCCAGCTCACCGCCTCCGGGTCGAGCTAGCACAGATACGCAGTATTTT
TRBJ2-2	TRBV5-1	15	-	-	CASSWGAEDTGELFF	TGCGCCAGCAGCTGGGGGGCTGAGGACACCGGGGAGCTGTTTTTT
TRBJ1-4	TRBV6-1	15	-	-	CASSEGTVNNEKLFF	TGTGCCAGCAGTGAAGGGACGGTCAATAATGAAAAACTGTTTTTT
TRBJ1-6	TRBV5-5	15	-	few	CASSLDQGRRSPLHF	TGTGCCAGCAGCCTTGATCAGGGGCGCCGTTCACCCCTCCACTTT
TRBJ1-1	TRBV18	16	-	-	CASSPVGGALNTEAFF	TGTGCCAGCTCGCCCGTGGGGGGCGCATTGAACACTGAAGCTTTCTTT
TRBJ1-2	TRBV5-4	14	-	few	CASSQGRSNYGYTF	TGTGCCAGCAGCCAGGGACGGTCTAACTATGGCTACACCTTC
TRBJ2-3	TRBV5-1	16	TRBD2	-	CASSHLAGGTTDTQYF	TGCGCCAGCAGCCATCTAGCGGGGGGGACCACAGATACGCAGTATTTT
TRBJ2-5	TRBV5-5	13	-	-	CASSHGPQETQYF	TGTGCCAGCAGCCACGGACCACAAGAGACCCAGTACTTC
TRBJ1-5	TRBV7-2	14	-	-	CASSLFRVSQPQHF	TGTGCCAGCAGCCTCTTCAGGGTGTCGCAGCCCCAGCATTTT
TRBJ2-3	TRBV6-5	15	-	-	CASSLSGLLTDTQYF	TGTGCCAGCAGTCTTAGCGGACTCCTCACAGATACGCAGTATTTT
TRBJ2-5	TRBV5-4	18	-	-	CASSSNPTRTVRQETQYF	TGTGCCAGCAGTTCCAACCCCACAAGGACAGTTCGCCAAGAGACCCAGTACTTC
TRBJ2-2	TRBV5-1	18	TRBD1	-	CASSPLPGQGAPTGELFF	TGCGCCAGCAGCCCACTTCCGGGACAGGGGGCTCCCACCGGGGAGCTGTTTTTT
TRBJ1-4	TRBV19	12	-	-	CASKKEGQGLFF	TGTGCCAGTAAGAAGGAAGGCCAGGGACTGTTTTTT
TRBJ1-6	TRBV11-2	15	-	few	CASSLTEKGNSPLHF	TGTGCCAGCAGCCTCACAGAGAAGGGTAATTCACCCCTCCACTTT
TRBJ1-2	TRBV5-1	12	TRBD1	-	CASSRTGFGYTF	TGCGCCAGCAGCAGGACAGGGTTCGGCTACACCTTC
TRBJ1-2	TRBV6-5	13	-	few	CASSPGESAGYTF	TGTGCCAGCAGCCCCGGCGAGTCAGCTGGCTACACCTTC
TRBJ2-3	TRBV19	15	-	once	CASSIVGAATDTQYF	TGTGCCAGTAGTATAGTAGGGGCCGCCACAGATACGCAGTATTTT
TRBJ1-3	TRBV6-5	15	-	-	CASSLGGVSGNTIYF	TGTGCCAGCAGTTTGGGGGGCGTCTCTGGAAACACCATATATTTT
TRBJ1-4	TRBV9	17	TRBD1	-	CASSPRQGASKGEKLFF	TGTGCCAGCAGCCCACGACAGGGGGCGTCTAAAGGTGAAAAACTGTTTTTT
TRBJ1-1	TRBV2	16	TRBD1	few	CASSEEGTGVNTEAFF	TGTGCCAGCAGTGAAGAGGGGACAGGGGTGAACACTGAAGCTTTCTTT
TRBJ2-5	TRBV5-8	15	TRBD1	-	CASSLARGYQETQYF	TGTGCCAGCAGCTTGGCCAGGGGGTACCAAGAGACCCAGTACTTC
TRBJ2-3	TRBV24-1	15	TRBD1	-	CATSEGQAGTDTQYF	TGTGCCACCAGTGAAGGACAGGCAGGCACAGATACGCAGTATTTT
TRBJ2-5	TRBV3-1/TRBV3-2	12	-	once	CASRREGAAQYF	TGTGCCAGCAGAAGAGAAGGCGCGGCCCAGTACTTC
TRBJ1-5	TRBV19	15	-	-	CASSIVGQLGQPQHF	TGTGCCAGTAGTATAGTTGGACAGCTAGGACAGCCCCAGCATTTT
TRBJ1-1	TRBV5-1	15	TRBD1	-	CASSFQGGPNTEAFF	TGCGCCAGCAGCTTCCAGGGGGGCCCGAACACTGAAGCTTTCTTT
TRBJ2-3	TRBV27	15	-	-	CASSLTRLQVSSLYF	TGTGCCAGCAGTTTGACTCGGCTCCAGGTCTCCAGTTTGTATTTT
TRBJ1-5	TRBV19	16	TRBD1	-	CASSIGSRGNNQPQHF	TGTGCCAGTAGTATAGGTTCCAGGGGGAACAATCAGCCCCAGCATTTT
TRBJ1-6	TRBV18	14	TRBD1	-	CASSPKWDSSPLHF	TGTGCCAGCTCACCAAAATGGGACAGTTCACCCCTCCACTTT
TRBJ1-6	TRBV6-5	15	-	-	CASGGLGGSNSPLHF	TGTGCCAGCGGGGGGTTAGGGGGGTCTAATTCACCCCTCCACTTT
TRBJ2-5	TRBV4-3	16	TRBD2	-	CASSQKLAGGQETQYF	TGCGCCAGCAGCCAAAAATTAGCGGGGGGCCAAGAGACCCAGTACTTC
TRBJ2-5	TRBV6-5	15	-	few	CASSPGTPWGETQYF	TGTGCCAGCAGTCCCGGGACACCATGGGGAGAGACCCAGTACTTC
TRBJ1-1	TRBV4-2	13	-	-	CASSQTGITEAFF	TGTGCCAGCAGCCAAACCGGGATCACTGAAGCTTTCTTT
TRBJ1-1	TRBV9	15	-	-	CASSAQGFWDTEAFF	TGTGCCAGCAGCGCGCAGGGTTTTTGGGACACTGAAGCTTTCTTT
TRBJ2-2	TRBV6-5	14	-	-	CASSYINRAGELFF	TGTGCCAGCAGCTACATTAATAGGGCCGGGGAGCTGTTTTTT
TRBJ1-2	TRBV6-5	15	TRBD1	-	CASRLPGTGGYGYTF	TGTGCCAGCAGACTACCCGGGACAGGGGGCTATGGCTACACCTTC